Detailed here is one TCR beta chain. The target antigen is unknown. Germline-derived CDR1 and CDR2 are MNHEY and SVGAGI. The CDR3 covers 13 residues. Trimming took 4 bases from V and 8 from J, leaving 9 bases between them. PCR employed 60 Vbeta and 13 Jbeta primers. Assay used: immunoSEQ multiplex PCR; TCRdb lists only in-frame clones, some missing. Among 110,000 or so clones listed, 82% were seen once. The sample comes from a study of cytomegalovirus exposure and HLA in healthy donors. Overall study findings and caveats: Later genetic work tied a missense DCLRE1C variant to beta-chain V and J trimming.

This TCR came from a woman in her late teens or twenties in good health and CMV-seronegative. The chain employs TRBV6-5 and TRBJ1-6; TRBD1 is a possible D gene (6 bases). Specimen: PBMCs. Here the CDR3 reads CASSLRTDSPLHF. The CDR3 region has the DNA TGTGCCAGCAGTTTACGGACAGATTCACCCCTCCACTTT.